These 29 T cell receptor beta chains were sequenced from one sample in a study of cytomegalovirus exposure and HLA in healthy donors. Primers included in the PCR were 60 Vbeta and 13 Jbeta primers. Repertoires were generated with immunoSEQ multiplex PCR, while TCRdb's copy carries only in-frame clones and drops some. The data show 90,000 to 130,000 clones, with over 65% seen just once and 1% to 1.5% held by the top ten. The material sequenced was PBMCs. These receptors were obtained from a woman aged 25 to 39 in good health and CMV-seronegative.

The chain has TRBV18 and TRBJ2-7, with 9 bases that match TRBD2. This CDR3 is 15 amino acids long. CDR1 KGHSH and CDR2 LQKENI come from the germline V gene. V lost 4 bases to trimming and J lost 2 bases; unmatched junction nucleotides: 6. The CDR3 DNA is TGTGCCAGCTCACAGGGTAGCGGGGGACCCTACGAGCAGTACTTC. This codes for CASSQGSGGPYEQYF.

In this sample, this clone turned up once. This chain uses TRBV29-1 with TRBJ1-1; no reliable D call. Germline loops: CDR1 SQVTM, CDR2 ANQGSEA. This CDR3 is 11 amino acids long. V was pared by 5 bases and J by 1 base, with 5 bases between. CDR3 sequence reads: CSVPGNTEAFF. The CDR3 nucleotides read TGCAGCGTTCCAGGGAACACTGAAGCTTTCTTT.

V and J are TRBV2 and TRBJ2-5, with 7 positions matching TRBD1. The end of the DNA aligns better with TRBJ2-7, so the J call may be wrong. The germline V gene has CDR1 SNHLY and CDR2 FYNNEI. There are 13 residues in the CDR3. The CDR3 spells CASRADRPYEQYF. CDR3 DNA: TGTGCCAGCAGGGCGGACAGGCCCTACGAGCAGTACTTC.

V usage is TRBV6-1 and J usage is TRBJ2-7; 7 nucleotides match TRBD2. This CDR3 region has 14 residues. Germline CDR1 MNHNS, CDR2 SASEGT. Trimming removed 4 bases from V and 3 bases from J; junction bases left unmatched: 6. Here the CDR3 reads CASSVLSSGYEQYF. The CDR3 DNA reads TGTGCCAGCAGTGTTTTGTCTAGCGGCTACGAGCAGTACTTC.

The chain couples TRBV7-9 to TRBJ2-2, with TRBD2 matching over 9 bases. CDR3 length: 16 amino acids. Germline values: CDR1 SEHNR, CDR2 FQNEAQ (reference sequence). With V trimmed by 5 bases and J by 6 bases, 10 bases remained unmatched. CDR3: CASSPLAIAGAGELFF. CDR3 sequence (DNA): TGTGCCAGCAGCCCACTGGCAATAGCGGGAGCCGGGGAGCTGTTTTTT.

The V and J genes are TRBV7-9 and TRBJ1-1; the match to TRBD1 covers 8 bases. The CDR3 sequence is 15 residues long. Trimming removed 4 bases from V and 0 bases from J; junction bases left unmatched: 4. Per the germline V gene, CDR1 is SEHNR and CDR2 is FQNEAQ (reference sequence). This CDR3 is CASSSRQGMNTEAFF. The CDR3 bases are TGTGCCAGCAGCTCAAGACAGGGGATGAACACTGAAGCTTTCTTT.

This chain joins TRBV29-1 and TRBJ2-7, with 9 bases aligning to TRBD1. Germline CDR1 and CDR2: SQVTM and ANQGSEA. Trimming at V came to 0 bases and at J to 1 base, leaving 7 bases not matched to a gene. The CDR3 has 16 residues. The CDR3 DNA follows: TGCAGCGTTGAAGAAGGGAGGACAGGGGAGTCCTACGAGCAGTACTTC. Its translation: CSVEEGRTGESYEQYF.

The chain has TRBV7-2 and TRBJ2-1; TRBD1 agrees at 10 bases. This CDR3 spans 13 amino acids. The germline V gene encodes CDR1 SGHTA and CDR2 FQGNSA. CDR3 in amino acids: CAGTGEGVYEQFF. DNA of the CDR3: TGTGCGGGGACAGGGGAGGGAGTCTATGAGCAGTTCTTC.

The chain employs TRBV29-1 and TRBJ1-5, with a tentative D call TRBD1 (6 bases). The ends were cut back, 6 bases at V and 0 bases at J, with 18 bases in the middle. The germline gives CDR1 SQVTM, CDR2 ANQGSEA. The CDR3 is 16 residues long. The CDR3: CSVDTTGYHSNQPQHF. In nucleotides, the CDR3 is TGCAGCGTGGACACTACAGGGTACCATAGCAATCAGCCCCAGCATTTT.

The chain is built from TRBV14 and TRBJ2-5; 9 bases are shared with TRBD2. Looked up from germline, CDR1 is SGHDN and CDR2 is FVKESK. The CDR3 spans 15 residues. V dropped 3 bases and J dropped 4; count of bases not matched to a gene: 6. CDR3: CASSHGLALIETQYF. The DNA for the CDR3 is TGTGCCAGCAGCCACGGACTAGCGCTTATAGAGACCCAGTACTTC.

The genes are TRBV27 and TRBJ2-5, with TRBD1 identical over 7 bases. The CDR3 sequence is 14 residues long. The V segment lost 3 bases and the J segment 3 bases; nucleotides outside the gene matches: 4. Germline CDR1 and CDR2: MNHEY and SMNVEV (reference sequence). Written as DNA, the CDR3 is TGTGCCAGCAGTTTCCTCGGGACAGAAGAGACCCAGTACTTC. It is translated as CASSFLGTEETQYF.

The chain joins TRBV30 to TRBJ1-3; D is undetermined. Germline values: CDR1 GTSNPN, CDR2 SVGIG (reference sequence). V lost 2 bases to trimming and J lost 0 bases, with 8 bases between them. The CDR3 runs to 14 residues. In DNA form, the CDR3 reads TGTGCCTGGAGTTGGGGAGACTCTGGAAACACCATATATTTT. Residues: CAWSWGDSGNTIYF.

The chain couples TRBV28 to TRBJ2-1; D is unresolved. Germline values: CDR1 MDHEN, CDR2 SYDVKM. This CDR3 has 16 residues. Trimming shortened V by 10 bases and J by 0 bases, and 19 bases separated the two germline ends. CDR3 sequence: CAITAGDTSSYNEQFF. CDR3 in DNA: TGTGCCATAACGGCTGGTGACACAAGCTCCTACAATGAGCAGTTCTTC. Full variable domain (remainder filled in from reference TRBV28 and TRBJ2-1): DVKVTQSSRYLVKRTGEKVFLECVQDMDHENMFWYRQDPGLGLRLIYFSYDVKMKEKGDIPEGYSVSREKKERFSLILESASTNQTSMYLCAITAGDTSSYNEQFFGPGTRLTVL.

J is TRBJ2-7 and V is TRBV4-1, with a weak D call TRBD2 (6 bases). CDR3 length: 20 amino acids. Per germline, CDR1 MGHRA and CDR2 YSYEKL. Trimming removed 1 base at V and 4 bases at J, with 29 bases between. The CDR3 DNA is TGCGCCAGCAGCCAAGTCTTTCTCTTTACATGGTGGCGGGGTCGGTACGAGCAGTACTTC. This sequence encodes CASSQVFLFTWWRGRYEQYF.

The chain couples TRBV27 to TRBJ1-5, with D possibly TRBD1 on 5 matching bases. CDR3 length: 14 amino acids. CDR1 MNHEY and CDR2 SMNVEV come from the germline V gene (reference sequence). Trimming removed 0 bases at V and 2 bases at J, with 5 bases between. The DNA for the CDR3 is TGTGCCAGCAGTTTATCCAGGGGCAATCAGCCCCAGCATTTT. Encoded protein: CASSLSRGNQPQHF.

This chain uses TRBV27 with TRBJ1-5; D is unclear. CDR3 size: 13 residues. The germline V gene encodes CDR1 MNHEY and CDR2 SMNVEV (reference sequence). Trimming pared 0 bases from V and 3 bases from J, leaving 3 bases between. The CDR3 reads CASSLSLNQPQHF. The CDR3 DNA sequence: TGTGCCAGCAGTTTATCCCTCAATCAGCCCCAGCATTTT.

V and J are TRBV7-2 and TRBJ1-5, with TRBD1 identical over 10 bases. Germline CDR1 SGHTA, CDR2 FQGNSA. V was clipped by 3 bases and J by 7 bases; unmatched bases: 3. The length of the CDR3 is 14 residues. The CDR3 region has the DNA TGTGCCAGCAGCTTGGGACAGGGGAAACAGCCCCAGCATTTT. Translating gives CASSLGQGKQPQHF.

J is TRBJ1-5 and V is TRBV7-9; 10 bases match TRBD1. CDR1 and CDR2 from the germline V gene are SEHNR and FQNEAQ (reference sequence). The CDR3 consists of 15 residues. Trimming cost V 5 bases and J 4 bases; bases outside gene matches: 5. CDR3 region: CASSTGQGVNQPQHF. The CDR3 coding sequence is TGTGCCAGCAGCACAGGACAGGGGGTTAATCAGCCCCAGCATTTT.

The V call is TRBV7-2, the J call TRBJ2-7; TRBD2 matches 8 bases. The V gene's germline CDR1 is SGHTA and CDR2 FQGNSA. This CDR3 comprises 15 residues. V trimming: 2 bases; J trimming: 5 bases; junction bases outside the gene matches: 8. The CDR3 loop is CASSLSGGLYHEQYF. CDR3 sequence (DNA): TGTGCCAGCAGCTTATCGGGGGGGCTCTACCACGAGCAGTACTTC.

This chain uses TRBV14 with TRBJ2-7; D might be TRBD2 (5 bases). V was shortened by 0 bases and J by 12 bases, with 12 bases between the two germline ends. CDR1 SGHDN and CDR2 FVKESK come from the germline V gene. The CDR3 is made up of 12 amino acids. CDR3 amino acids: CASSQDYRGLYF. In DNA form, the CDR3 reads TGTGCCAGCAGCCAAGATTACCGAGGGTTGTACTTC.

V gene TRBV28 combines with J gene TRBJ2-7; perhaps TRBD1 as D (5 bases). The ends were cut back, 5 bases at V and 2 bases at J, with 13 bases in the middle. CDR3 length: 14 amino acids. Germline assignment: CDR1 MDHEN and CDR2 SYDVKM. The CDR3 DNA follows: TGTGCCAGCAGTATCCCGCGGACACCCTACGAGCAGTACTTC. This translates into CASSIPRTPYEQYF.

The chain recombines TRBV4-3 with TRBJ2-1; the match to TRBD2 covers 7 bases. The J segment lost 4 bases and the V segment lost 0 bases, leaving 9 bases of the junction unmatched. CDR3 length: 17 amino acids. The germline gives CDR1 LGHNA, CDR2 YSLEER. CDR3: CASSQDLRLADYNEQFF. Written as DNA, the CDR3 is TGCGCCAGCAGCCAAGATCTCCGGCTAGCGGATTACAATGAGCAGTTCTTC.

This clone is categorized as medium-sized (0.01 to 0.1%). V and J are TRBV6-4 and TRBJ2-3, with D possibly TRBD2 on 5 matching bases. Germline loops: CDR1 MRHNA, CDR2 SNTAGT. The CDR3 loop spans 13 amino acids. V gave up 5 bases and J gave up 2 bases, with 8 bases separating them. CDR3 protein: CASSRTVTDTQYF. The CDR3 region has the DNA TGTGCCAGCAGTCGGACTGTCACAGATACGCAGTATTTT.

V and J are TRBV30 and TRBJ1-1; 7 bases are shared with TRBD1. V was pared by 0 bases and J by 2 bases, with 6 bases of the junction left unmatched. The CDR3 loop spans 15 amino acids. Germline CDR1 is GTSNPN and CDR2 is SVGIG (reference sequence). CDR3: CAWSVRTGTNTEAFF. CDR3 in DNA: TGTGCCTGGAGTGTACGGACAGGAACAAACACTGAAGCTTTCTTT.

A word on this clone: One end of the junction does not line up with germline, which may come from a read error. The chain links TRBV7-7 to TRBJ2-5; 7 nucleotides align to TRBD2. In germline, CDR1 is SSHAT, CDR2 FNYEAQ (reference sequence). The CDR3 consists of 13 residues. The CDR3 DNA reads TGTGCTAGCAGCTTAGCGGGCAGTCAGACCCAGTACTTC. Translated: CASSLAGSQTQYF.

This chain uses TRBV6-1 with TRBJ1-5; no definite D call. This CDR3 is built from 12 residues. CDR1 and CDR2 (germline): MNHNS, SASEGT. The V end lost 1 base, the J end lost 6 bases, and 4 bases lay between the germline ends. CDR3 bases: TGTGCCAGCAGTGAAGTCAGTCAGCCCCAGCATTTT. Its protein is CASSEVSQPQHF.

The chain is built from TRBV30 and TRBJ1-2, with D unclear. V lost 2 bases and J lost 6, with 13 bases in between. The CDR3 runs 13 residues. Per the germline V gene, CDR1 is GTSNPN and CDR2 is SVGIG (reference sequence). The CDR3 region is CAWSTNNPNGYTF. The CDR3 DNA follows: TGTGCCTGGAGTACTAATAACCCGAATGGCTACACCTTC.

This clone has only a few counts. The genes are TRBV6-5 and TRBJ1-5, with D maybe TRBD1 (6 bases). This CDR3 spans 14 amino acids. Trimming removed 6 bases at V and 5 bases at J, with 14 bases between. Germline-derived CDR1 and CDR2 are MNHEY and SVGAGI. The CDR3 DNA is TGTGCCAGCAGCCGGCACAGGGAAGATCAGCCCCAGCATTTT. Translation gives CASSRHREDQPQHF.

The rearrangement joins TRBV6-4 to TRBJ2-5; 14 positions agree with TRBD2. The trim removed 6 bases at V and 2 bases at J, leaving 5 bases unmatched. The CDR3 totals 16 residues. Germline CDR1 and CDR2: MRHNA and SNTAGT. The CDR3 DNA is TGTGCCAGCAGGGGACTAGCGGGGGCCCCGCAAGAGACCCAGTACTTC. Translation: CASRGLAGAPQETQYF.